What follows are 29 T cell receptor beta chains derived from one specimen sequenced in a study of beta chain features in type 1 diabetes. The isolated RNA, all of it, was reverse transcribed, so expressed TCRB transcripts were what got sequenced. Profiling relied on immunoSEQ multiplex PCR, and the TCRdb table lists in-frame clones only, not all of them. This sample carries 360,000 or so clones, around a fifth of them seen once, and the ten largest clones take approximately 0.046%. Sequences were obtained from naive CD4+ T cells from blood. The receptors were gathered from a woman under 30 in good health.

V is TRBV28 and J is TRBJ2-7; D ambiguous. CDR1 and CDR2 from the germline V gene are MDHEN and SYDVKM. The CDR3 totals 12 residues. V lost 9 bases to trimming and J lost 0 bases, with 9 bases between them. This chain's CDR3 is CASTTVSYEQYF. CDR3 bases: TGTGCCAGTACAACAGTCTCCTACGAGCAGTACTTC.

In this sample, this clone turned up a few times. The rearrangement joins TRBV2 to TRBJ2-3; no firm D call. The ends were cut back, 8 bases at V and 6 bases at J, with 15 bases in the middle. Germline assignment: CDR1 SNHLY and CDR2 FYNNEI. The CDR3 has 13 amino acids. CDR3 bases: TGTGCCAGCCGGTCCGGGTTACTGGATACGCAGTATTTT. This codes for CASRSGLLDTQYF.

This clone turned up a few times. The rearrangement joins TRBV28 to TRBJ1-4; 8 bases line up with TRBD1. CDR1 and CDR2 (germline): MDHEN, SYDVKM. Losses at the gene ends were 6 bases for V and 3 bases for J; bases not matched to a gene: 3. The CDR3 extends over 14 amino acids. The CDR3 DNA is TGTGCCAGCAGGCAGACAGGGGCTAATGAAAAACTGTTTTTT. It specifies CASRQTGANEKLFF.

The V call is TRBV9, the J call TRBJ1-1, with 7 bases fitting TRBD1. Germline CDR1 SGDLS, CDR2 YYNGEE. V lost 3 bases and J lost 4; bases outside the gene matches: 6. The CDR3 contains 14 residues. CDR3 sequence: CASSAYRGGTEAFF. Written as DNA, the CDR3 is TGTGCCAGCAGCGCCTACAGGGGAGGCACTGAAGCTTTCTTT.

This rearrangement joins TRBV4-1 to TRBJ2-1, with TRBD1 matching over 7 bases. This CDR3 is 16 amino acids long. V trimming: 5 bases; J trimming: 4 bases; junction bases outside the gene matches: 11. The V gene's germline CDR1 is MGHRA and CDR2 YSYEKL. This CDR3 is CASSSQVGGTYNEQFF. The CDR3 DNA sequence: TGCGCCAGCAGCTCCCAGGTAGGGGGCACTTACAATGAGCAGTTCTTC.

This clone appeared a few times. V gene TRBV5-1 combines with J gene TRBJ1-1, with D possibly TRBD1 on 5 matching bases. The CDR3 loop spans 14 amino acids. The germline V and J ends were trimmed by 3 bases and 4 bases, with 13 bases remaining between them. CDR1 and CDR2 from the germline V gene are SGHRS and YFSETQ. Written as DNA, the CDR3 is TGCGCCAGCAGCTACGGCGGGGCCGGCACTGAAGCTTTCTTT. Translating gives CASSYGGAGTEAFF.

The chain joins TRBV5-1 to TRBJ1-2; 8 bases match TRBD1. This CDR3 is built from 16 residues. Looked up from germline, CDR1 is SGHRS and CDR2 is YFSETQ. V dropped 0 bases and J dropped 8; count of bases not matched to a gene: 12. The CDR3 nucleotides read TGCGCCAGCAGCTTGGGCCCTCTTGACAGGGGAGACGGCTACACCTTC. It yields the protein CASSLGPLDRGDGYTF.

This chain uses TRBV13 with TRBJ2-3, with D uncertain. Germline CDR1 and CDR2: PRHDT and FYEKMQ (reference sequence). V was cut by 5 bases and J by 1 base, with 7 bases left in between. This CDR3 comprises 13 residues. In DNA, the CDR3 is TGTGCCAGCAGCCGAGTACGCACAGATACGCAGTATTTT. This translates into CASSRVRTDTQYF.

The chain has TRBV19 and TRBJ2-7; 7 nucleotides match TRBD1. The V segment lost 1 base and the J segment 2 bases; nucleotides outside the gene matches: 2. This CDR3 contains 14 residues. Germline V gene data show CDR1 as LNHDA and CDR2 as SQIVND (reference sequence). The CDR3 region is CASSIVGQPYEQYF. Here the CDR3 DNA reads TGTGCCAGTAGTATAGTGGGACAGCCCTACGAGCAGTACTTC.

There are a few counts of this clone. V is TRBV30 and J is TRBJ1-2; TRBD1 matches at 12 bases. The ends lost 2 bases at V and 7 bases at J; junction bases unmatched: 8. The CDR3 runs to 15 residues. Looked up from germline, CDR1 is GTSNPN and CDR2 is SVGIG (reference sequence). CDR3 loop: CAWSPRDRGLGGYTF. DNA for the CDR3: TGTGCCTGGAGTCCACGGGACAGGGGGCTGGGTGGCTACACCTTC.

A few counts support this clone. CDR3 nucleotide sequence: TGCGCCAGCAGCCCCCAGACTAGCGGGAATGAGCAGTTCTTC. This codes for CASSPQTSGNEQFF. The rearrangement joins TRBV5-1 to TRBJ2-1; 10 bases match TRBD2. CDR1 SGHRS and CDR2 YFSETQ come from the germline V gene. V was clipped by 4 bases and J by 7 bases; unmatched bases: 5. This CDR3 region has 14 residues.

CDR3 sequence reads: CASSDLSKGAGTEAFF. As DNA, the CDR3 is TGTGCCAGCAGTGATTTAAGTAAGGGGGCCGGCACTGAAGCTTTCTTT. V gene TRBV2 combines with J gene TRBJ1-1; 7 nucleotides match TRBD1. J was trimmed by 4 bases and V by 3 bases; bases with no gene match: 11. Germline-derived CDR1 and CDR2 are SNHLY and FYNNEI. The CDR3 has 16 residues.

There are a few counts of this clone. The CDR3 region is CASSRMGTSKSEQFF. In nucleotides, the CDR3 is TGTGCCAGCTCACGGATGGGGACTAGTAAGTCTGAGCAGTTCTTC. The chain couples TRBV18 to TRBJ2-1; 8 positions match TRBD2. The germline V gene encodes CDR1 KGHSH and CDR2 LQKENI. This CDR3 has 15 residues. V lost 4 bases and J lost 9; bases outside the gene matches: 11.

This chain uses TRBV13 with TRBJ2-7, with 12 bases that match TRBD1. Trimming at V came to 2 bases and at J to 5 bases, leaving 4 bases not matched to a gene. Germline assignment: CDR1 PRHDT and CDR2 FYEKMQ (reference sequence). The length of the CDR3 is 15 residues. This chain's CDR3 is CASSLYRDRGHEQYF. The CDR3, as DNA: TGTGCCAGCAGCTTATACCGGGACAGGGGGCACGAGCAGTACTTC. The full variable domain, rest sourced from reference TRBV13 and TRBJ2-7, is AAGVIQSPRHLIKEKRETATLKCYPIPRHDTVYWYQQGPGQDPQFLISFYEKMQSDKGSIPDRFSAQQFSDYHSELNMSSLELGDSALYFCASSLYRDRGHEQYFGPGTRLTVT.

The chain's CDR3 is CASSPGQIVNGYTF. CDR3 nucleotide sequence: TGTGCCAGCAGCCCCGGACAGATCGTAAATGGCTACACCTTC. V is TRBV6-5 and J is TRBJ1-2; the D gene is possibly TRBD1 (6 bases). CDR1 and CDR2 from the germline V gene are MNHEY and SVGAGI. The CDR3 spans 14 residues. With 6 bases removed from V and 6 bases from J, the gap between germline ends came to 17 bases.

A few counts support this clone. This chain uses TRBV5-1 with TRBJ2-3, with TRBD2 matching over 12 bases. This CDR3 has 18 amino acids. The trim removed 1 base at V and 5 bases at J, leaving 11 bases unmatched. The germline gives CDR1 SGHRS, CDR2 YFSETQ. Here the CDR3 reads CASSLNPASGGAVDTQYF. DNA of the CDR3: TGCGCCAGCAGCTTGAATCCGGCTAGCGGGGGGGCAGTAGATACGCAGTATTTT.

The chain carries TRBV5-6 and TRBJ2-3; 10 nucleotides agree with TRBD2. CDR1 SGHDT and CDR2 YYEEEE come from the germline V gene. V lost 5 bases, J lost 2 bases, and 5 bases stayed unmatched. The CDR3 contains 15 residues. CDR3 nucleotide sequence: TGTGCCAGCAGTTTAGCGGGGGGATTCACAGATACGCAGTATTTT. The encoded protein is CASSLAGGFTDTQYF.

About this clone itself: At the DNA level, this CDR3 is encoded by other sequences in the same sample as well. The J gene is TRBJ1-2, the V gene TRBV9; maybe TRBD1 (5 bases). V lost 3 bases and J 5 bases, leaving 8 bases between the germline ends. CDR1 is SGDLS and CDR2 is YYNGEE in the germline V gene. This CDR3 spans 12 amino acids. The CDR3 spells CASSAQAYGYTF. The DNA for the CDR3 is TGTGCCAGCAGCGCACAGGCATATGGCTACACCTTC. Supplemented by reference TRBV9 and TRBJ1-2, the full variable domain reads DSGVTQTPKHLITATGQRVTLRCSPRSGDLSVYWYQQSLDQGLQFLIQYYNGEERAKGNILERFSAQQFPDLHSELNLSSLELGDSALYFCASSAQAYGYTFGSGTRLTVV.

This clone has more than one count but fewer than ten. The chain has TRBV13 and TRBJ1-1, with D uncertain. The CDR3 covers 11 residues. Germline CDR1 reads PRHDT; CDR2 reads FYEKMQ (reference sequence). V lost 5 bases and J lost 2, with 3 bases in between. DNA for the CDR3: TGTGCCAGCAGCCTAAACACTGAAGCTTTCTTT. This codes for CASSLNTEAFF.

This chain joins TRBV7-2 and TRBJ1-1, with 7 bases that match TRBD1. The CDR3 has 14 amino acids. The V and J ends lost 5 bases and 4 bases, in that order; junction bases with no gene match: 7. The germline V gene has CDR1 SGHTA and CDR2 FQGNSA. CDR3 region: CASSPVEGATEAFF. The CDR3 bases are TGTGCCAGCAGCCCAGTCGAGGGGGCCACTGAAGCTTTCTTT.

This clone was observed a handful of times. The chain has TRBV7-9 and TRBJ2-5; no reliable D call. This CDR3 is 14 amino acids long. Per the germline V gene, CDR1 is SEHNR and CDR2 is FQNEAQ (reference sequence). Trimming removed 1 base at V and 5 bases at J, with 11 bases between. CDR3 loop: CASSLGSVGETQYF. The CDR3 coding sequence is TGTGCCAGCAGCTTAGGGAGCGTTGGGGAGACCCAGTACTTC.

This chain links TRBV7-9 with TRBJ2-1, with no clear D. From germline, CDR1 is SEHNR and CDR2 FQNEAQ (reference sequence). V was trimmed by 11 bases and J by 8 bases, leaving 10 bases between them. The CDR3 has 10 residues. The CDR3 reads CAFSQDEQFF. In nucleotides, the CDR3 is TGTGCCTTTTCTCAGGATGAGCAGTTCTTC.

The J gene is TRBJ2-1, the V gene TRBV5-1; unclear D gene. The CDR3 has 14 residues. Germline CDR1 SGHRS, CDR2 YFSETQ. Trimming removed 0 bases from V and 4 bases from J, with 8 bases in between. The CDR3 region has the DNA TGCGCCAGCAGCTTGGCCTCGGAGTACAATGAGCAGTTCTTC. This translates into CASSLASEYNEQFF. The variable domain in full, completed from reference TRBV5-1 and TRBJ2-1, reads KAGVTQTPRYLIKTRGQQVTLSCSPISGHRSVSWYQQTPGQGLQFLFEYFSETQRNKGNFPGRFSGRQFSNSRSEMNVSTLELGDSALYLCASSLASEYNEQFFGPGTRLTVL.

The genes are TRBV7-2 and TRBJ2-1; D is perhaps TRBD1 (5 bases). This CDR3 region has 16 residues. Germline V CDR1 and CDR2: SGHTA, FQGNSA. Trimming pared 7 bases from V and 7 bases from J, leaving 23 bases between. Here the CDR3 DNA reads TGTGCCAGCACCAACGACGCTGCAGGGCCAAGGAATGAGCAGTTCTTC. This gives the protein CASTNDAAGPRNEQFF.

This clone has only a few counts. CDR3 sequence reads: CASSLEVAGTQETQYF. CDR3 nucleotides: TGTGCCAGCAGCCTGGAGGTAGCGGGGACCCAAGAGACCCAGTACTTC. V and J are TRBV11-2 and TRBJ2-5; 8 nucleotides agree with TRBD2. Germline CDR1 and CDR2: SGHAT and FQNNGV. V shed 5 bases, J shed 1 base, and the junction held 9 bases outside the gene matches. There are 16 residues in the CDR3.

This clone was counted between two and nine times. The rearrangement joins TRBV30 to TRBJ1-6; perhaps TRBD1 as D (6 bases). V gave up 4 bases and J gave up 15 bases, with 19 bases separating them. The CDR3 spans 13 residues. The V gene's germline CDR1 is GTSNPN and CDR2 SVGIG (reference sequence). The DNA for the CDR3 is TGTGCCTGGAAAGGGACATTGAGATCCTTCCTCCACTTT. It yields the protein CAWKGTLRSFLHF. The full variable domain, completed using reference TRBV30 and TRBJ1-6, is SQTIHQWPATLVQPVGSPLSLECTVEGTSNPNLYWYRQAAGRGLQLLFYSVGIGQISSEVPQNLSASRPQDRQFILSSKKLLLSDSGFYLCAWKGTLRSFLHFGNGTRLTVT.

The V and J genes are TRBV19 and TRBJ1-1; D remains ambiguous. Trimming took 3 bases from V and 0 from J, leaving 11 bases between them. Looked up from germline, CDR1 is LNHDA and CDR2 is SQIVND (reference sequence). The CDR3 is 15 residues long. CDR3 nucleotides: TGTGCCAGTAGTATTCAAATTGCGGTGAACACTGAAGCTTTCTTT. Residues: CASSIQIAVNTEAFF.

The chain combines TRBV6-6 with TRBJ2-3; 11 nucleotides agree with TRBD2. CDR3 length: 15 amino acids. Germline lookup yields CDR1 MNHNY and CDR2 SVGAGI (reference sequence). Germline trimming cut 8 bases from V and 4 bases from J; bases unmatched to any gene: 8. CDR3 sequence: CASQPTTSGADTQYF. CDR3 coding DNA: TGTGCCAGCCAACCCACGACTAGCGGGGCAGATACGCAGTATTTT.

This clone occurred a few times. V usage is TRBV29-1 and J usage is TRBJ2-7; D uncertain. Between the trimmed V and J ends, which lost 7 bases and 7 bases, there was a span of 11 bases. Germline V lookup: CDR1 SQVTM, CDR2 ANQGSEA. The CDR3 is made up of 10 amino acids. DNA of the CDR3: TGCAGCGCCCGTGACATAGAGCAGTACTTC. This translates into CSARDIEQYF.